The following is a T cell receptor (beta chain) sequence with its context. Its antigen is currently unknown. The record originates from a study of T-cell memory formation after mild COVID-19. Study as a whole: The two donors had largely donor-specific TCR clusters. Study-level findings and limits: Contracting CD4+ clones sat mainly in CM and EM; CD8+ in EMRA. A second wave of clones peaked on day 37, and their SARS-CoV-2 specificity went unconfirmed.

Constant-segment-primed 5'RACE gave TCR alpha and TCR beta cDNA libraries with sample barcodes and UMIs. In TCRdb, the 5' RACE reads were re-called with MiXCR into one record per CDR3 protein. The sample includes around 140,000 distinct CDR3 sequences, approximately 6% of them seen just once. This TCR derives from an adult woman who had mild COVID-19 (a few samples of this study predate the infection). Cell type and time point are not known. Sequencing was done on a sample of PBMCs or a T cell subset sorted from them (not recorded which).

In nucleotides, the CDR3 is TGTGCCACCAGTGGTGGCTACGAGCAGTACTTC. It translates to CATSGGYEQYF. V and J are TRBV24-1 and TRBJ2-7, with D unclear. CDR1 is KGHDR, CDR2 SFDVKD, per germline. The CDR3 has 11 residues. The ends were cut back, 5 bases at V and 3 bases at J, with 4 bases in the middle.